This T cell receptor beta chain was observed in a study of blood T cell repertoires in COVID-19. Study overall: Acute and convalescent COVID-19 specimens originated in the United States, Italy and Spain.

Produced via immunoSEQ multiplex PCR; TCRdb's table is partial and in-frame only. The table includes 110,000 to 150,000 clones, about 90% detected once. With 4 bases removed from V and 7 bases from J, the gap between germline ends came to 16 bases. Per germline, CDR1 GTSNPN and CDR2 SVGIG (reference sequence). The CDR3 covers 13 residues. This receptor was taken from a man aged 55 to 70 who had recovered from COVID-19. This chain uses TRBV30 with TRBJ1-1; no clear D. The sample taken for sequencing was PBMCs or T cells enriched from blood (not recorded which). The CDR3 DNA is TGTGCCTGGATCGAAGGGTGGAGGGATGAAGCTTTCTTT. It specifies CAWIEGWRDEAFF.